A single sample is the source of the 2 T cell receptor beta chains below, sequenced in a study of early T cells in non-severe SARS-CoV-2 infection. TCRdb passed the 5' RACE reads through MiXCR, listing each CDR3 protein once. The table includes about 18,000 distinct CDR3 sequences, under 6.5% detected once. Specimen: whole blood. These TCRs come from an adult who was a healthcare worker with PCR-confirmed SARS-CoV-2 infection or an uninfected control (not recorded which).

The table lists this clonotype with many counts. This chain links TRBV4-1 with TRBJ2-5; TRBD1 is a possible D gene (6 bases). Trimming stripped 3 bases from V and 4 bases from J, with 6 bases between. This CDR3 is 12 amino acids long. The germline V gene encodes CDR1 MGHRA and CDR2 YSYEKL. The CDR3 here is CASSHRGETQYF. The CDR3 DNA reads TGCGCCAGCAGCCACAGGGGAGAGACCCAGTACTTC.

This clonotype has at least ten counts. This chain links TRBV27 with TRBJ2-1; 14 bases fit TRBD2. This CDR3 has 18 amino acids. Trimming cost V 5 bases and J 7 bases; bases outside gene matches: 13. Germline lookup yields CDR1 MNHEY and CDR2 SMNVEV (reference sequence). The CDR3 here is CASSRGLAGDQPGNEQFF. The DNA for the CDR3 is TGTGCCAGCAGTAGGGGACTAGCGGGAGATCAGCCAGGAAATGAGCAGTTCTTC.